This TCR beta chain was recorded in a study of spatial heterogeneity in lung cancer. TCRdb redid the calling of the 5' RACE reads with MiXCR, one entry per CDR3 protein. Here the sample spans roughly 39,000 distinct CDR3 sequences, 6% to 8% being singletons. The CDR3 has 13 amino acids. Trimming pared 4 bases from V and 9 bases from J, leaving 15 bases between. CDR1 and CDR2 (germline): SGHNT, YYREEE (reference sequence). Specified time point: sample taken at primary tumor resection. Unsorted tumor, nontumor lung tissue or cryopreserved PBMC supplied the whole RNA. This chain uses TRBV5-4 with TRBJ2-3; the D gene is possibly TRBD2 (6 bases). The material sequenced was PBMCs, taken at surgery. The clonotype comes from a male donor with early-stage non-small cell lung cancer. CDR3 sequence: CASSETRDWTQYF. CDR3 in DNA: TGTGCCAGCAGCGAAACTCGGGACTGGACGCAGTATTTT.